Sequencing of this T cell receptor (beta chain) was carried out in a study of OX40 agonist ivuxolimab in advanced cancers. Turning to the study itself: In three patients, partial responses were observed, one with hepatocellular carcinoma and two with cutaneous melanoma. Findings and limits, study-wide: Dosing at 0.1 to 3.0 mg/kg was accompanied by clonal expansion of CD4+ and CD8+ blood T cells by week 6. Antigen targets of the expanded peripheral T cells went undetermined.

The cohort excluded patients with autoimmune disease history or systemic immunosuppression. Here immunoSEQ multiplex PCR was the method, and the copy in TCRdb shows in-frame clones only, minus some. Of approximately 86,000 clones listed, 85% to 90% are singletons. Concerning this clone itself: Its antigen is not known.

The CDR3 runs 13 residues. With 6 bases removed from V and 2 bases from J, the gap between germline ends came to 12 bases. Germline values: CDR1 GTSNPN, CDR2 SVGIG (reference sequence). The source material was CD4+ or CD8+ T cells sorted from blood, sampled in a trial of the OX40 agonist ivuxolimab. The chain employs TRBV30 and TRBJ2-3; TRBD1 is a possible D gene (6 bases). This TCR derives from an adult with an advanced solid tumor such as melanoma, head and neck, liver or kidney cancer. CDR3 bases: TGTGCCTGCCCCGAGGGGGACACAGATACGCAGTATTTT. It yields the protein CACPEGDTDTQYF. The full variable domain, rest sourced from reference TRBV30 and TRBJ2-3, is SQTIHQWPATLVQPVGSPLSLECTVEGTSNPNLYWYRQAAGRGLQLLFYSVGIGQISSEVPQNLSASRPQDRQFILSSKKLLLSDSGFYLCACPEGDTDTQYFGPGTRLTVL.